One sample yielded the 23 T cell receptor beta chains listed below, sequenced in a study of blood T cell repertoires in COVID-19. Assay used: immunoSEQ multiplex PCR; TCRdb lists only in-frame clones, some missing. The data contain about 180,000 clones, roughly 83% of them seen just once; the ten biggest clones take up around 7%. The specimen sequenced was peripheral blood. These receptors were collected from a woman aged 40 to 50 with COVID-19, enrolled during active disease.

V is TRBV5-4 and J is TRBJ2-6, with 8 bases fitting TRBD1. Losses at the gene ends were 4 bases for V and 0 bases for J; bases not matched to a gene: 6. The V gene's germline CDR1 is SGHNT and CDR2 YYREEE (reference sequence). This CDR3 is built from 17 residues. CDR3 DNA: TGTGCCAGCAGCCACCGGGACAGGAACTCTGGGGCCAACGTCCTGACTTTC. Protein product: CASSHRDRNSGANVLTF.

The genes are TRBV7-9 and TRBJ1-5; maybe TRBD1 (5 bases). The V gene lost 5 bases and the J gene lost 5 bases, with 13 bases spanning the gap. In germline, CDR1 is SEHNR, CDR2 FQNEAQ (reference sequence). The CDR3 has 14 residues. CDR3: CASSRNQGHQPQHF. CDR3 DNA: TGTGCCAGCAGCCGAAACCAGGGCCATCAGCCCCAGCATTTT.

J is TRBJ1-1 and V is TRBV11-2; TRBD1 matches 11 bases. J was trimmed by 0 bases and V by 7 bases; bases with no gene match: 10. The CDR3 is 17 residues long. Per the germline V gene, CDR1 is SGHAT and CDR2 is FQNNGV. The CDR3 coding sequence is TGTGCCAGCACTCGGGACAGGGGGGGGTTAATGAACACTGAAGCTTTCTTT. Its protein is CASTRDRGGLMNTEAFF.

The chain recombines TRBV18 with TRBJ1-5; 8 bases align to TRBD1. Trimming removed 2 bases from V and 5 bases from J; junction bases left unmatched: 8. The CDR3 runs to 16 residues. Germline-derived CDR1 and CDR2 are KGHSH and LQKENI. The CDR3 reads CASSPGPGGAYQPQHF. The CDR3, as DNA: TGTGCCAGCTCACCAGGCCCAGGGGGCGCCTATCAGCCCCAGCATTTT.

The J gene is TRBJ2-3, the V gene TRBV11-2, with TRBD2 matching 9 bases. This CDR3 region has 16 residues. Germline V CDR1 and CDR2: SGHAT, FQNNGV. J was trimmed by 2 bases and V by 6 bases; bases with no gene match: 9. The CDR3: CASSPLAGTITDTQYF. As DNA, the CDR3 is TGTGCCAGCAGTCCTCTAGCGGGGACGATCACAGATACGCAGTATTTT.

The V and J genes are TRBV6-4 and TRBJ2-3; no definite D call. This CDR3 comprises 13 residues. The V end lost 8 bases, the J end lost 6 bases, and 15 bases lay between the germline ends. Germline-derived CDR1 and CDR2 are MRHNA and SNTAGT. CDR3 region: CASASAARDTQYF. DNA of the CDR3: TGTGCCAGCGCCTCCGCGGCGCGGGATACGCAGTATTTT.

Ten or more counts support this clone. V usage is TRBV5-5 and J usage is TRBJ1-1; the D gene is possibly TRBD1 (6 bases). CDR1 is SGHKS and CDR2 is YYEKEE in the germline V gene (reference sequence). The CDR3 sequence is 18 residues long. V dropped 2 bases and J dropped 5 bases, with 25 bases sitting between them. Here the CDR3 reads CASSLGWTAGYVGTEAFF. The CDR3 bases are TGTGCCAGCAGCTTAGGATGGACAGCCGGTTATGTCGGGACTGAAGCTTTCTTT.

The rearrangement joins TRBV27 to TRBJ2-7; weak D call: TRBD2 (5 bases). This CDR3 contains 14 residues. Trimming took off 5 bases at V and 7 bases at J, with 18 bases between the two ends. The germline V gene encodes CDR1 MNHEY and CDR2 SMNVEV (reference sequence). This chain's CDR3 is CASSSGSPSGEQYF. CDR3 bases: TGTGCCAGCAGTAGCGGTTCCCCCTCGGGGGAGCAGTACTTC.

The chain joins TRBV7-8 to TRBJ2-7, with D possibly being TRBD1 (5 bases). This CDR3 region has 13 residues. Trimming cost V 1 base and J 10 bases, with 14 bases left between them. Per germline, CDR1 SGHVS and CDR2 FQNEAQ. This CDR3 is CASSLGPQGDQYF. The DNA for the CDR3 is TGTGCCAGCAGCTTAGGGCCGCAGGGCGATCAGTACTTC.

In its sample, this clone was seen many times. The V call is TRBV3-1 (or the pseudogene TRBV3-2), the J call TRBJ2-3; possibly TRBD2 for D (7 bases). Germline values: CDR1 LGHDT, CDR2 YNNKEL (reference sequence). The V and J ends lost 4 bases and 2 bases respectively, with 19 bases between them. This CDR3 is built from 17 residues. The DNA of the CDR3 is TGTGCCAGCAGCCCCTTAGGGGAGGGGGGGGACACAGATACGCAGTATTTT. Protein product: CASSPLGEGGDTDTQYF.

The genes are TRBV2 and TRBJ1-3, with 11 bases identical to TRBD1. Per germline, CDR1 SNHLY and CDR2 FYNNEI. The junction had 1 base not matched to a gene; V was cut back by 4 bases and J by 5 bases. The CDR3 runs 14 residues. CDR3 DNA sequence: TGTGCCAGCAGTGCGGACAGGGGGCGAAACACCATATATTTT. It codes for CASSADRGRNTIYF.

The gene calls are TRBV19 and TRBJ1-1; no definite D call. The CDR3 is 13 amino acids. Trimming pared 6 bases from V and 4 bases from J, leaving 12 bases between. The V gene's germline CDR1 is LNHDA and CDR2 SQIVND (reference sequence). For the CDR3, the DNA is TGTGCCAGTAGCGTCGCGGGATCCACTGAAGCTTTCTTT. Protein sequence: CASSVAGSTEAFF.

This chain links TRBV7-9 with TRBJ1-2; 10 bases map to TRBD1. The germline gives CDR1 SEHNR, CDR2 FQNEAQ (reference sequence). This CDR3 comprises 13 residues. V shed 5 bases and J 8 bases; nucleotides not matched to a gene: 5. CDR3 nucleotide sequence: TGTGCCAGCAGCATTCCGGGACAGGGGGGCTACACCTTC. Protein: CASSIPGQGGYTF.

The chain couples TRBV28 to TRBJ1-5; unclear D gene. CDR3 length: 12 residues. The germline V gene has CDR1 MDHEN and CDR2 SYDVKM. The ends were cut back, 5 bases at V and 4 bases at J, with 6 bases in the middle. The CDR3 region has the DNA TGTGCCAGCAGTGCGGGTAATCAGCCCCAGCATTTT. As protein: CASSAGNQPQHF.

The table lists this clone with a count of one. The rearrangement uses TRBV7-8 and TRBJ1-6; 11 bases fit TRBD1. Germline loops: CDR1 SGHVS, CDR2 FQNEAQ. V lost 2 bases to trimming and J lost 0 bases; unmatched junction nucleotides: 6. The CDR3 is 19 amino acids. CDR3 nucleotide sequence: TGTGCCAGCAGCTTATTGGACAGGGGGCGATCCTCCTATAATTCACCCCTCCACTTT. Translation gives CASSLLDRGRSSYNSPLHF.

The table lists this clone with a count of one. This rearrangement joins TRBV7-2 to TRBJ2-2, with 7 bases identical to TRBD2. The germline CDR1 and CDR2 sequences are SGHTA and FQGNSA. Unmatched junction bases numbered 6, after V lost 3 bases and J lost 5 bases. The CDR3 sequence is 15 residues long. The CDR3 nucleotides are TGTGCCAGCAGCTTCGGGGGGATGGGGACCGGGGAGCTGTTTTTT. Its protein product is CASSFGGMGTGELFF.

The chain couples TRBV10-3 to TRBJ1-1; D remains ambiguous. V lost 4 bases and J lost 1, with 7 bases in between. The length of the CDR3 is 13 residues. Germline CDR1 reads ENHRY; CDR2 reads SYGVKD. CDR3 sequence (DNA): TGTGCCATCAGTGCCGGAGGGAACACTGAAGCTTTCTTT. As protein: CAISAGGNTEAFF.

The chain is built from TRBV21-1 and TRBJ2-7; TRBD1 is taken as the D call from the table, unchecked against the DNA. TRBV21-1 is marked as a pseudogene. The CDR3 has 21 amino acids. In DNA form, the CDR3 reads TGTGCCAGCAGCAAATATTGGCCGGGAATTCCGTGTGGGACAGGGCCCTACGAGCAGTACTTC. It specifies CASSKYWPGIPCGTGPYEQYF.

CDR3 DNA sequence: TGTGCCAGCAGTTACTCTGGACTAGCGGGAGCCTACAATGAGCAGTTCTTC. Residues: CASSYSGLAGAYNEQFF. The chain recombines TRBV6-2 or TRBV6-3 with TRBJ2-1; TRBD2 aligns across 13 bases. The CDR3 consists of 17 residues. The V and J ends lost 0 bases and 2 bases, in that order; junction bases with no gene match: 1. Germline CDR1 MNHEY, CDR2 SVGEGT.

This sequence joins TRBV27 and TRBJ1-1; TRBD1 is a possible D gene (5 bases). Trimming stripped 2 bases from V and 6 bases from J, with 13 bases between. The CDR3 consists of 14 residues. Germline V gives CDR1 MNHEY, CDR2 SMNVEV (reference sequence). The CDR3 DNA reads as TGTGCCAGCAGTTTAAGGGGCTGGGGCGCTGAAGCTTTCTTT. It translates to CASSLRGWGAEAFF.

The chain has TRBV5-6 and TRBJ2-1; D unresolved. The CDR3 contains 12 residues. Germline V gives CDR1 SGHDT, CDR2 YYEEEE. V was pared by 4 bases and J by 3 bases, with 5 bases between. CDR3 in amino acids: CASSQIYNEQFF. In nucleotides, the CDR3 is TGTGCCAGCAGCCAAATCTACAATGAGCAGTTCTTC.

The V and J genes are TRBV3-1 (or the pseudogene TRBV3-2) and TRBJ2-2; tentatively, D is TRBD2 (5 bases). CDR3 length: 14 amino acids. V lost 5 bases, J lost 5 bases, and 12 bases lay in between. Germline CDR1 is LGHDT and CDR2 is YNNKEL (reference sequence). The CDR3 spells CASSSQRRTGELFF. CDR3 DNA sequence: TGTGCCAGCAGCTCACAGCGGAGAACCGGGGAGCTGTTTTTT.

The chain carries TRBV9 and TRBJ2-1, with 11 bases fitting TRBD2. Trimming removed 4 bases from V and 8 bases from J; junction bases left unmatched: 11. The CDR3 consists of 16 residues. Germline-derived CDR1 and CDR2 are SGDLS and YYNGEE. The CDR3 loop reads CASSHKLAGVGYEQFF. CDR3 DNA: TGTGCCAGCAGCCACAAACTAGCGGGAGTTGGGTATGAGCAGTTCTTC.